The rows below give T cell receptor beta chains drawn from one sample of a study of Graves' ophthalmopathy and Graves' hyperthyroidism. TCRdb reanalysed the multiplex PCR reads using MiXCR and keeps one entry per CDR3 protein. The sample records 240,000 or so distinct CDR3 sequences, around 42% being singletons. Sequencing input: peripheral blood. The source of these receptors is an adult man with Graves' ophthalmopathy. Each CDR3 is given with its conserved first and last residue. D genes are given only for firm matches. Part of the rows lack a size; the others show once, few, many or a class for expanded clones.

>16|TRBJ1-1|NA|TRBV29-1|few
TGCAGCGTTCGGAAGAGGGATAAATTCGTGAACACTGAAGCTTTCTTT
CSVRKRDKFVNTEAFF
>16|TRBJ2-7|NA|TRBV5-1|NA
TGCGCCAGCAGCTTGGGCGGTGCACAGAGCGTGGACGAGCAGTACTTC
CASSLGGAQSVDEQYF
>10|TRBJ1-6|NA|TRBV7-6|NA
TGTGCCAGCAGCCCGTCACCCCTCCACTTT
CASSPSPLHF
>15|TRBJ1-2|NA|TRBV10-3|NA
TGTGCCATCAGTGTGGGGGCCGCGGGCCCCTATGGCTACACCTTC
CAISVGAAGPYGYTF
>15|TRBJ1-2|TRBD1|TRBV24-1|NA
TGTGCCACCAGTGATGCCGGGACAGCGAATTATGGCTACACCTTC
CATSDAGTANYGYTF
>14|TRBJ1-6|NA|TRBV12-3/TRBV12-4|few
TGTGCCAGCGGGAAGGGGGTTTTGGATTCACCCCTCCACTTT
CASGKGVLDSPLHF
>16|TRBJ1-5|NA|TRBV7-8|NA
TGTGCCAGCAGCTTAGAAGGAGGGCTAAGCAATCAGCCCCAGCATTTT
CASSLEGGLSNQPQHF
>15|TRBJ2-7|NA|TRBV7-9|NA
TGTACCAGCAGCTTATGGCCACAGGGAGCCTACGAGCAGTACTTC
CTSSLWPQGAYEQYF
>13|TRBJ2-7|NA|TRBV20-1|NA
TGCAGTGCTAGATATCCAGGGTCGAGCGAGCAGTACTTC
CSARYPGSSEQYF
>13|TRBJ1-1|NA|TRBV7-3|few
TGTGCCAGCAGCCAAAACCGCCGAGACGAAGCTTTCTTT
CASSQNRRDEAFF
>15|TRBJ2-2|TRBD2|TRBV19|NA
TGTGCCAGTAGTTCTAGCGGGGAGAACACCGGGGAGCTGTTTTTT
CASSSSGENTGELFF
>14|TRBJ1-6|NA|TRBV11-2|NA
TGTGTCAGCAGCTTATTCGTGGGAAATTCACCCCTCCACTTT
CVSSLFVGNSPLHF
>15|TRBJ1-4|NA|TRBV7-2|NA
TGTGCCAGCAGCGAACGGGCAGGATTGGGTGAAGAACTGTTTTTT
CASSERAGLGEELFF
>16|TRBJ2-7|NA|TRBV4-1|NA
TGCGCCAGCAGCCAAGATCCAGAAGCAAGCTCCTACGAGCAGTACTTC
CASSQDPEASSYEQYF
>17|TRBJ1-6|NA|TRBV9|NA
TGTGCCAGCAGCTTAGGTTCGGAGAGCTCCTATAATTCACCCCTCCACTTT
CASSLGSESSYNSPLHF
>13|TRBJ2-7|NA|TRBV29-1|few
TGCAGCGCCCTCCTGACTCCGTCCTACGAGCAGTACTTC
CSALLTPSYEQYF
>12|TRBJ2-5|NA|TRBV2|few
TGTGCCAGCAAAGGAATCCAAGAGACCCAGTACTTC
CASKGIQETQYF
>13|TRBJ2-7|TRBD2|TRBV2|once
TGTGCCAGCAGCTCTAGCGGCCATTACGAGCAGTACTTC
CASSSSGHYEQYF
>14|TRBJ1-4|NA|TRBV29-1|NA
TGCAGCGTTGAAGGGACGGGGTCTGACGAAAAACTGTTTTTT
CSVEGTGSDEKLFF
>11|TRBJ1-1|TRBD1|TRBV19|few
TGTGCCAGTCAGGGGGGCACTGAAGCTTTCTTT
CASQGGTEAFF
>14|TRBJ1-2|TRBD1|TRBV29-1|many
TGCAGCGCCGAAAGGAACAGGGGCTGGGACGGCTACACCTTC
CSAERNRGWDGYTF
>14|TRBJ1-1|NA|TRBV7-9|NA
TGTGCCAGCAGCGTCGACAGCGCGAGGACTGAAGCTTTCTTT
CASSVDSARTEAFF
>12|TRBJ1-1|NA|TRBV29-1|many
TGCAGCGTTGGGGAGGGTGGCACTGAAGCTTTCTTT
CSVGEGGTEAFF
>13|TRBJ1-2|TRBD1|TRBV28|NA
TGTGCCAGCAGTTTTACAGGGGGCAATGGCTACACCTTC
CASSFTGGNGYTF
>14|TRBJ2-7|NA|TRBV20-1|few
TGCAGTGCTAGAGGGTACAGGGAGGGGAGCGAGCAGTACTTC
CSARGYREGSEQYF
>13|TRBJ1-2|TRBD1|TRBV29-1|NA
TGCAGCGTTTCGCCCGGGACAGCCTATGGCTACACCTTC
CSVSPGTAYGYTF
>12|TRBJ1-2|TRBD1|TRBV29-1|many
TGCAGCGTTGAAGGGACAGGGGATGGCTACACCTTC
CSVEGTGDGYTF
>12|TRBJ1-2|NA|TRBV29-1|many
TGCAGCGTTGGGGACGGAAACTATGGCTACACCTTC
CSVGDGNYGYTF
>15|TRBJ2-7|TRBD1|TRBV7-9|once
TGTGCCAGCAGCCCCCGTTGGACAGGCTCCTACGAGCAGTACTTC
CASSPRWTGSYEQYF
>13|TRBJ2-5|NA|TRBV28|few
TGTGCCAGCAGTTCAGGGTGGGGAGAGACCCAGTACTTC
CASSSGWGETQYF
>14|TRBJ2-7|NA|TRBV5-1|NA
TGCGCCAGCAGCTATGGGCGGGGAATCTACGAGCAGTACTTC
CASSYGRGIYEQYF
>13|TRBJ2-2|NA|TRBV5-1|NA
TGCGCCAGCAGCTCCGCAGGGACCGGGGAGCTGTTTTTT
CASSSAGTGELFF
>13|TRBJ1-2|NA|TRBV7-9|NA
TGTGCCAGCAGCTTAGGAACAGGGAATGGCTACACCTTC
CASSLGTGNGYTF
>14|TRBJ2-2|TRBD2|TRBV30|once
TGTGCCCTTAGGGGCGGGAGAATCACCGGGGAGCTGTTTTTT
CALRGGRITGELFF
>18|TRBJ1-6|NA|TRBV20-1|once
TGCAGTGCTAGAGACCCAATAAGGAGGGCCCGAGATAATTCACCCCTCCACTTT
CSARDPIRRARDNSPLHF
>14|TRBJ2-7|NA|TRBV19|NA
TGTGCCAGTACTACAGGGCCCCATACCTACGAGCAGTACTTC
CASTTGPHTYEQYF
>18|TRBJ2-6|TRBD1|TRBV12-3/TRBV12-4|once
TGTGCCAGCAGTTCGGCGGGGACAGGGGTATCTGGGGCCAACGTCCTGACTTTC
CASSSAGTGVSGANVLTF
>15|TRBJ2-5|NA|TRBV2|NA
TGTGCCCAACCTACCGGACAGTTAAACCAAGAGACCCAGTACTTC
CAQPTGQLNQETQYF